This T cell receptor (beta chain) was retrieved from a study of T cell clones after liver transplantation. Study context: Without induction therapy, subjects received standard immunosuppression until 12-24 months post-transplant. Study-level points and caveats: Rather than being deleted, graft donor-reactive T cells may have moved into the graft.

Concerning this clone: Its antigen remains unidentified.

CDR3 length: 15 amino acids. Per the germline V gene, CDR1 is MNHNS and CDR2 is SASEGT. V lost 0 bases to trimming and J lost 5 bases, with 11 bases between them. Unstimulated PBMCs were sorted into CD3+CD4+ and CD3+CD8+ populations. TCRdb's table, derived via immunoSEQ multiplex PCR, lists solely in-frame clones and lacks some. Of roughly 80,000 clones in the sample, less than 85% were seen once. This sample comprised CD4+ T cells from blood, obtained at the 22-month timepoint. The TCR was taken from a human patient who received a liver transplant. Some T cells could come from the graft donor. The rearrangement links TRBV6-1 to TRBJ1-5; D unclear. The CDR3 DNA reads TGTGCCAGCAGTGAAGCGCGAGGTAGGGATCAGCCCCAGCATTTT. Residues: CASSEARGRDQPQHF.